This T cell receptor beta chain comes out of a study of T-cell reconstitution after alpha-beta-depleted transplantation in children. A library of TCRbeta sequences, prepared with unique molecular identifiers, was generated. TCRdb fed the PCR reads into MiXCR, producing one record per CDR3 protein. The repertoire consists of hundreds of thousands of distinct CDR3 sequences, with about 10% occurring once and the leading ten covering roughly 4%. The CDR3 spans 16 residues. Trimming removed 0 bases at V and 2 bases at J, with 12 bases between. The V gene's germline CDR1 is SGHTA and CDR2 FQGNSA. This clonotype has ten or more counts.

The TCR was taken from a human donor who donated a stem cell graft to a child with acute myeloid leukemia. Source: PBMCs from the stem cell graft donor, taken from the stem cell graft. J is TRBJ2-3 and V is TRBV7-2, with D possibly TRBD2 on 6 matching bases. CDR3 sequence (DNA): TGTGCCAGCAGCTTAGCGGGGTGGCGGGACACAGATACGCAGTATTTT. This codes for CASSLAGWRDTDTQYF.